This T cell receptor (beta chain) stems from a study of cytomegalovirus exposure and HLA in healthy donors. Trimming took 5 bases from V and 4 from J, leaving 8 bases between them. The CDR3 totals 12 residues. CDR1 is SEHNR and CDR2 is FQNEAQ in the germline V gene (reference sequence). Points from the study as a whole: An analysis was carried out at a later point. It showed that HLA-associated TCR beta chains were more clonally expanded than equally common non-associated chains. Rarity characterized most TCR sequences, yet some public TCRs appeared in many donors.

Primers for the PCR totalled 60 Vbeta and 13 Jbeta. TCRdb keeps only in-frame clones here, not all; method: immunoSEQ multiplex PCR. The sample consists of roughly 90,000 clones, around 85% of them appearing once. On this clone: The antigen remains unidentified.

Sequenced: PBMCs. The chain has TRBV7-9 and TRBJ1-2; D not certain. This sequence originates from a man younger than 35 in good health and CMV-seronegative. Here the CDR3 reads CASSREVYGYTF. The CDR3 coding sequence is TGTGCCAGCAGCCGAGAAGTCTATGGCTACACCTTC.